A single T cell receptor (beta chain) is shown here with its context. Sequencing used immunoSEQ multiplex PCR; TCRdb keeps in-frame clones, though not all of them. The sample lists roughly 61,000 clones; 75% to 95% were seen once. This entry belongs to a study of blood T cell repertoires in COVID-19. The sequencing sample was made of peripheral blood. This sequence originates from a man older than 75 with acute or convalescent COVID-19.

The CDR3 here is CASSLESPAYTF. Written as DNA, the CDR3 is TGTGCCAGCAGTTTGGAGTCCCCCGCCTACACCTTC. The genes are TRBV6-2 or TRBV6-3 and TRBJ1-2; D remains unclear. This CDR3 contains 12 residues. V shed 4 bases and J shed 10 bases, with 13 bases lying between them. The germline CDR1 and CDR2 sequences are MNHEY and SVGEGT.